A single sample gave rise to the 27 T cell receptor beta chains below, sequenced in a study of CD8 T cells in ankylosing spondylitis. From the 5' RACE reads, TCRdb called clonotypes with MiXCR, one entry per CDR3 protein. The sample holds 330,000 or so distinct CDR3 sequences, 8% seen once. Study-wide findings and caveats: Several highly homologous variants made up a TCR beta motif, and this motif appeared characteristic of ankylosing spondylitis blood.

Their antigens are not known. Material for sequencing was blood, either unsorted or a sorted T cell fraction (not recorded which). The source is a male donor with ankylosing spondylitis.

The chain links TRBV2 to TRBJ2-7; 11 bases are shared with TRBD2. Germline assignment: CDR1 SNHLY and CDR2 FYNNEI. The J segment lost 1 base and the V segment lost 5 bases, leaving 7 bases of the junction unmatched. This CDR3 is built from 16 residues. The CDR3 is CASSPARLAGSYEQYF. CDR3 nucleotides: TGTGCCAGCAGTCCAGCCAGACTAGCGGGGTCCTACGAGCAGTACTTC.

This clonotype has at least ten counts. CDR3 coding DNA: TGTGCCAGCTCACCGCCCCCGTCGGGGCAGGGCCACGAGCAGTACTTC. It yields the protein CASSPPPSGQGHEQYF. The rearrangement links TRBV18 to TRBJ2-7, with D perhaps being TRBD1 or TRBD2 (5 bases each). There are 16 residues in the CDR3. Germline V lookup: CDR1 KGHSH, CDR2 LQKENI. Trimming cost V 3 bases and J 5 bases, with 20 bases left between them. The whole variable domain, remainder taken from reference TRBV18 and TRBJ2-7, is NAGVMQNPRHLVRRRGQEARLRCSPMKGHSHVYWYRQLPEEGLKFMVYLQKENIIDESGMPKERFSAEFPKEGPSILRIQQVVRGDSAAYFCASSPPPSGQGHEQYFGPGTRLTVT.

This clonotype was recorded at least ten times. This chain links TRBV29-1 with TRBJ2-7, with 12 bases lining up with TRBD1. The germline V gene encodes CDR1 SQVTM and CDR2 ANQGSEA. The CDR3 extends over 18 amino acids. V gave up 2 bases and J gave up 0 bases; unmatched junction bases: 11. CDR3 DNA: TGCAGCGTTGAAACCGGGACAGGGGGCCATAGACTCTCCTACGAGCAGTACTTC. The encoded protein is CSVETGTGGHRLSYEQYF.

The chain carries TRBV5-1 and TRBJ2-2; D is unresolved. The CDR3 contains 16 residues. Germline CDR1 reads SGHRS; CDR2 reads YFSETQ. Trimming shortened V by 0 bases and J by 0 bases, and 9 bases separated the two germline ends. CDR3 residues: CASSLVQQSNTGELFF. The CDR3, as DNA: TGCGCCAGCAGCTTGGTTCAGCAATCGAACACCGGGGAGCTGTTTTTT.

This rearrangement joins TRBV7-7 to TRBJ2-3, with D perhaps TRBD1 (5 bases). Germline V gene lookup returns CDR1 SSHAT and CDR2 FNYEAQ (reference sequence). This CDR3 comprises 14 residues. The V end lost 5 bases, the J end lost 2 bases, and 11 bases lay between the germline ends. The CDR3 protein is CASSPGRATDTQYF. The CDR3 DNA reads TGTGCCAGCAGCCCAGGCAGGGCCACAGATACGCAGTATTTT.

This clonotype was counted ten times or more. The chain is built from TRBV5-1 and TRBJ2-3; possible D gene TRBD1, 6 bases. CDR3 length: 15 residues. The germline V gene encodes CDR1 SGHRS and CDR2 YFSETQ. With 4 bases removed from V and 2 bases from J, the gap between germline ends came to 14 bases. CDR3 sequence reads: CASSHRTVYTDTQYF. In nucleotides, the CDR3 is TGCGCCAGCAGCCATCGGACAGTCTACACAGATACGCAGTATTTT.

The chain joins TRBV7-2 to TRBJ1-2, with TRBD1 matching 12 bases. The germline V gene has CDR1 SGHTA and CDR2 FQGNSA. The length of the CDR3 is 15 residues. The ends lost 1 base at V and 7 bases at J; junction bases unmatched: 4. CDR3 coding DNA: TGTGCCAGCAGCTTAGGGGGACAGGGGGCGCGTGGCTACACCTTC. Amino acid sequence: CASSLGGQGARGYTF. Together with reference TRBV7-2 and TRBJ1-2, the CDR3 gives the full variable domain: GAGVSQSPSNKVTEKGKDVELRCDPISGHTALYWYRQSLGQGLEFLIYFQGNSAPDKSGLPSDRFSAERTGGSVSTLTIQRTQQEDSAVYLCASSLGGQGARGYTFGSGTRLTVV.

The chain links TRBV7-2 to TRBJ2-1, with a weak D call TRBD1 (5 bases). This CDR3 region has 16 residues. Trimming pared 5 bases from V and 3 bases from J, leaving 17 bases between. Looked up from germline, CDR1 is SGHTA and CDR2 is FQGNSA. This chain's CDR3 is CASSPHGRTSYNEQFF. In nucleotides, the CDR3 is TGTGCCAGCAGCCCCCACGGGCGGACAAGCTACAATGAGCAGTTCTTC.

This clonotype has more than one count but fewer than ten. The chain combines TRBV20-1 with TRBJ2-7, with D possibly TRBD2 on 5 matching bases. From germline, CDR1 is DFQATT and CDR2 SNEGSKA (reference sequence). V was clipped by 0 bases and J by 0 bases, with 15 bases between them. The CDR3 spans 16 residues. The CDR3 bases are TGCAGTGCTAGAGATTGGACGGGGAACCCCTCCTACGAGCAGTACTTC. This sequence encodes CSARDWTGNPSYEQYF.

This clonotype has more than one count but fewer than ten. The chain uses TRBV29-1 and TRBJ1-1, with D unclear. From germline, CDR1 is SQVTM and CDR2 ANQGSEA. The germline V and J ends were trimmed by 6 bases and 4 bases, with 15 bases remaining between them. The CDR3 sequence is 13 residues long. The CDR3 region has the DNA TGCAGCGTCTCCTCTGTGCGGGGCACTGAAGCTTTCTTT. Translated, it gives CSVSSVRGTEAFF.

The chain recombines TRBV7-8 with TRBJ2-1; 8 bases fit TRBD1. From germline, CDR1 is SGHVS and CDR2 FQNEAQ. Unmatched junction bases numbered 6, after V lost 4 bases and J lost 4 bases. This CDR3 contains 15 residues. The chain's CDR3 is CASSSRQGWYNEQFF. The CDR3 bases are TGTGCCAGCAGCTCTCGACAGGGGTGGTACAATGAGCAGTTCTTC.

The J gene is TRBJ2-3, the V gene TRBV19, with a possible D match to TRBD1 (5 bases). The germline V and J ends were trimmed by 2 bases and 2 bases, with 11 bases remaining between them. This CDR3 comprises 15 residues. Germline CDR1 and CDR2: LNHDA and SQIVND (reference sequence). The CDR3 nucleotides are TGTGCCAGTAGTATACTTCGTGGGGCCACAGATACGCAGTATTTT. This codes for CASSILRGATDTQYF.

The chain links TRBV12-3 or TRBV12-4 to TRBJ1-5; TRBD1 matches at 10 bases. V was clipped by 6 bases and J by 7 bases; unmatched bases: 6. This CDR3 comprises 14 residues. CDR3 amino acids: CASRFDRGPQPQHF. In DNA form, the CDR3 reads TGTGCCAGCAGATTCGACAGGGGGCCCCAGCCCCAGCATTTT.

This clonotype came up a few times. The chain links TRBV18 to TRBJ2-5; possibly TRBD1 for D (6 bases). V was pared by 4 bases and J by 5 bases, with 11 bases between. The CDR3 length is 13 residues. Looked up from germline, CDR1 is KGHSH and CDR2 is LQKENI. The CDR3 loop reads CASSQTGMETQYF. CDR3 sequence (DNA): TGTGCCAGCTCACAAACAGGGATGGAGACCCAGTACTTC.

This clonotype was seen repeatedly, ten times or more. This chain connects TRBV20-1 to TRBJ2-1, with a possible D match to TRBD2 (6 bases). The CDR3 has 13 amino acids. In germline, CDR1 is DFQATT, CDR2 SNEGSKA (reference sequence). Trimming left V 8 bases short and J 4 bases short, with 15 bases between. The CDR3 DNA sequence: TGCAGTCGAATAACGGCGGGATACAATGAGCAGTTCTTC. Protein product: CSRITAGYNEQFF.

This clonotype was seen a handful of times. The chain recombines TRBV5-1 with TRBJ2-1, with D unresolved. Germline assignment: CDR1 SGHRS and CDR2 YFSETQ. Trimming pared 0 bases from V and 10 bases from J, leaving 14 bases between. CDR3 length: 14 residues. The CDR3, as DNA: TGCGCCAGCAGCTTGGGGCAACTCCTCGGAGAGCAGTTCTTC. It encodes CASSLGQLLGEQFF.

Only a few counts were recorded for this clonotype. This chain connects TRBV15 to TRBJ2-3; D uncertain. The V gene's germline CDR1 is LNHNV and CDR2 YYDKDF (reference sequence). Trimming cost V 3 bases and J 3 bases, with 4 bases left between them. This CDR3 region has 12 residues. CDR3 nucleotides: TGTGCCACCAGCAGGTCGACAGATACGCAGTATTTT. This sequence encodes CATSRSTDTQYF.

This clonotype has a handful of counts. The V call is TRBV28, the J call TRBJ2-1, with a weak D call TRBD2 (5 bases). The CDR3 loop spans 16 amino acids. CDR1 and CDR2 from the germline V gene are MDHEN and SYDVKM. The V gene lost 3 bases and the J gene lost 8 bases, with 20 bases spanning the gap. CDR3 residues: CASSFRLVGTRDEQFF. The CDR3 DNA reads TGTGCCAGCAGTTTCAGATTAGTGGGTACGAGGGATGAGCAGTTCTTC.

This clonotype has just a few counts. V usage is TRBV20-1 and J usage is TRBJ1-6; D call uncertain. Germline V gives CDR1 DFQATT, CDR2 SNEGSKA (reference sequence). Trimming removed 2 bases at V and 12 bases at J, with 11 bases between. This CDR3 contains 12 residues. CDR3 nucleotides: TGCAGTGCTAGAACCGTCGGAGGACCCCTCCACTTT. Residues: CSARTVGGPLHF.

This chain uses TRBV28 with TRBJ2-3; D is unclear. This CDR3 spans 16 amino acids. V shed 3 bases and J shed 2 bases, with 15 bases lying between them. Per germline, CDR1 MDHEN and CDR2 SYDVKM. DNA for the CDR3: TGTGCCAGCAGTTTGGTGGTCAGGATGTACACAGATACGCAGTATTTT. Protein: CASSLVVRMYTDTQYF.

Ten or more counts support this clonotype. The gene calls are TRBV5-1 and TRBJ2-1; a weak D match, TRBD1 (5 bases). CDR1 SGHRS and CDR2 YFSETQ come from the germline V gene. The CDR3 runs 12 residues. V was cut by 3 bases and J by 7 bases, with 8 bases left in between. CDR3 residues: CASSSRDNEQFF. The CDR3 bases are TGCGCCAGCAGCTCCAGGGATAATGAGCAGTTCTTC.

In its sample, this clonotype was seen a few times. The chain couples TRBV18 to TRBJ2-6; 10 bases are a match to TRBD1. The CDR3 loop spans 16 amino acids. Unmatched junction bases numbered 4, after V lost 4 bases and J lost 4 bases. Germline assignment: CDR1 KGHSH and CDR2 LQKENI. CDR3: CASSRDRGTGANVLTF. Here the CDR3 DNA reads TGTGCCAGCTCACGGGACAGGGGAACGGGGGCCAACGTCCTGACTTTC.

This clonotype was found a few times. The rearrangement joins TRBV7-8 to TRBJ2-1, with 8 nucleotides matching TRBD2. CDR3 length equals 16 residues. The germline gives CDR1 SGHVS, CDR2 FQNEAQ. Trimming removed 2 bases from V and 0 bases from J; junction bases left unmatched: 3. The CDR3 bases are TGTGCCAGCAGCTTATTCGCGGGGGGCTCCTACAATGAGCAGTTCTTC. Protein product: CASSLFAGGSYNEQFF.

The chain couples TRBV19 to TRBJ1-5; D gene unclear. This CDR3 has 14 residues. From germline, CDR1 is LNHDA and CDR2 SQIVND (reference sequence). V was pared by 5 bases and J by 7 bases, with 15 bases between. CDR3 region: CASSSLLPNQPQHF. Here the CDR3 DNA reads TGTGCCAGTAGTTCCCTTCTTCCAAACCAGCCCCAGCATTTT.

The chain combines TRBV5-1 with TRBJ2-1; the match to TRBD2 covers 8 bases. The CDR3 has 16 residues. Germline V gives CDR1 SGHRS, CDR2 YFSETQ. The trim removed 0 bases at V and 4 bases at J, leaving 6 bases unmatched. CDR3 amino acids: CASSLARPSGYNEQFF. The CDR3 DNA follows: TGCGCCAGCAGCTTGGCCCGGCCTAGCGGGTACAATGAGCAGTTCTTC.

The genes are TRBV6-1 and TRBJ2-1; D is uncertain. The CDR3 extends over 14 amino acids. The germline gives CDR1 MNHNS, CDR2 SASEGT. In nucleotides, the CDR3 is TGTACAACCCGGTCCTTCCGCTCCTACAATGAGCAGTTCTTC. It yields the protein CTTRSFRSYNEQFF.

This clonotype was observed at least ten times. V gene TRBV7-9 combines with J gene TRBJ2-1; D perhaps matches TRBD2 (7 bases). V shed 1 base and J shed 10 bases, with 11 bases lying between them. Germline CDR1 and CDR2: SEHNR and FQNEAQ (reference sequence). The CDR3 has 13 residues. The CDR3 here is CASSLGRGPEQFF. CDR3 DNA: TGTGCCAGCAGCTTAGGGCGGGGGCCCGAGCAGTTCTTC.